One T cell receptor (beta chain) is described in this entry. Participant-given clinical history determined each cohort assignment. Source study methods: Cell counts per sample came from amplifying reference gene primers. The assay was immunoSEQ multiplex PCR, and TCRdb's table has in-frame clones only and misses some. The DNA gave D and trimming, while V, J and clone size come from that table. The sample has hundreds of thousands of clones, 85% seen once. The sample is drawn from a study of blood T cell repertoires in COVID-19. Germline CDR1 and CDR2: LGHDT and YNNKEL (reference sequence). This CDR3 has 14 amino acids. V was pared by 1 base and J by 9 bases, with 13 bases between.

The rearrangement joins TRBV3-1 (or the pseudogene TRBV3-2) to TRBJ2-1, with D possibly TRBD2 on 6 matching bases. This clonotype was obtained from a woman in her forties or fifties who had recovered from COVID-19. The sample was PBMCs or T cells enriched from blood (not recorded which). Written as DNA, the CDR3 is TGTGCCAGCAGCCAAGCCGCGACTAGTGGTGAGCAGTTCTTC. It specifies CASSQAATSGEQFF.